This TCR beta chain emerged from a study of blood T cell repertoires in COVID-19. The V segment lost 3 bases and the J segment 10 bases; nucleotides outside the gene matches: 3. Germline V gene sequence: CDR1 SEHNR, CDR2 FQNEAQ (reference sequence). The CDR3 spans 12 residues. Produced via immunoSEQ multiplex PCR; TCRdb's table is partial and in-frame only. The table lists more than 140,000 clones, roughly 84% of them singletons. The receptor comes from a woman in her 50s in a cohort sampled during active or convalescent COVID-19. The sample consisted of peripheral blood. This chain links TRBV7-9 with TRBJ2-1, with 7 bases that match TRBD2. The CDR3 DNA follows: TGTGCCAGCAGCTTCCGGGGGGAAGAGCAGTTCTTC. It specifies CASSFRGEEQFF.